The clone carrying this T cell receptor beta chain was found a few times. Its antigen is not identified. The data were obtained in a study of blood T cells in healthy people across ages. Regarding the study as a whole: Per million T cells, TCR beta diversity dropped roughly linearly as age increased.

This CDR3 is built from 14 residues. V lost 4 bases and J lost 4, with 16 bases in between. From germline, CDR1 is SQVTM and CDR2 ANQGSEA. Using a J-beta primer mix together with a sample-barcoded 5' primer, a second PCR was run for about 6 to 12 cycles. Each single sample gave us at least 3 million CDR3-containing paired-end reads. TCRdb redid the calling of the 5' RACE reads with MiXCR, one entry per CDR3 protein. Of 1,300,000 or so distinct CDR3 sequences listed, around 55% were seen once; the top ten hold 5% to 7%. The source material was blood. This clonotype originated in a man younger than 35 in good health. V gene TRBV29-1 combines with J gene TRBJ1-2; D is possibly TRBD1 (5 bases). CDR3 sequence reads: CSVGSGTETYGYTF. The DNA of the CDR3 is TGCAGCGTTGGGTCGGGGACTGAGACCTATGGCTACACCTTC.